One sample yielded the 9 T cell receptor beta chains listed below, sequenced in a study of cytomegalovirus exposure and HLA in healthy donors. This PCR relied on a set of 60 Vbeta primers and 13 Jbeta primers. The table came from immunoSEQ multiplex PCR; TCRdb's copy has only in-frame clones and leaves some out. The sample has some 170,000 clones; approximately 80% are singletons. Sample: PBMCs. These TCRs come from a young man in good health and CMV-seropositive.

This clone was seen more than once but under ten times. The chain carries TRBV10-2 and TRBJ1-1; TRBD1 is a possible D gene (5 bases). The V gene lost 2 bases and the J gene lost 8 bases, with 9 bases spanning the gap. In germline, CDR1 is WSHSY, CDR2 SAAADI. The CDR3 runs to 12 residues. The CDR3 bases are TGCGCCAGCAGTGAGCAGGCAGGGGAAGCTTTCTTT. This sequence encodes CASSEQAGEAFF.

The V and J genes are TRBV5-1 and TRBJ1-2; no definite D call. Germline lookup yields CDR1 SGHRS and CDR2 YFSETQ. The CDR3 has 14 residues. V lost 4 bases and J lost 5, with 15 bases in between. The CDR3 reads CASSQSGSGYGYTF. The CDR3 DNA reads TGCGCCAGCAGCCAGTCGGGGAGCGGGTATGGCTACACCTTC.

Comments on this clone: Its ends do not fully match the called genes, so a read error is possible. The chain recombines TRBV7-9 with TRBJ1-2, with TRBD1 matching 8 bases. The CDR3 is 16 amino acids. The germline V gene has CDR1 SEHNR and CDR2 FQNEAQ (reference sequence). For the CDR3, the DNA is TGTTCCAGCAGCCTTTTCCAGGGGGCGAGGAACTATGGCTACACCTTC. This encodes CSSSLFQGARNYGYTF.

The table lists this clone with a count of one. The chain couples TRBV6-1 to TRBJ2-5; 8 nucleotides align to TRBD2. V trimming: 5 bases; J trimming: 11 bases; junction bases outside the gene matches: 16. Germline V gene sequence: CDR1 MNHNS, CDR2 SASEGT. The CDR3 consists of 15 residues. The CDR3 protein is CASSSPGRVLWEQYF. CDR3 nucleotides: TGTGCCAGCAGTTCCCCCGGGAGGGTGTTATGGGAGCAGTACTTC.

The J gene is TRBJ2-7, the V gene TRBV6-1; D is possibly TRBD1 (6 bases). V shed 5 bases and J shed 4 bases, with 12 bases lying between them. The length of the CDR3 is 13 residues. CDR1 and CDR2 (germline): MNHNS, SASEGT. DNA for the CDR3: TGTGCCAGCAGTTCATGGACAGATTACGAGCAGTACTTC. This gives the protein CASSSWTDYEQYF.

The genes are TRBV29-1 and TRBJ1-5, with 7 bases fitting TRBD1. With V trimmed by 6 bases and J by 4 bases, 3 bases remained unmatched. Germline V gene data show CDR1 as SQVTM and CDR2 as ANQGSEA. The CDR3 loop spans 12 amino acids. The CDR3 sequence is CSVGQPNQPQHF. In DNA form, the CDR3 reads TGCAGCGTGGGACAGCCGAATCAGCCCCAGCATTTT.

As for this clone: The CDR3 ends on some other residue instead of the conserved phenylalanine or tryptophan, so this is likely a read error. The chain has TRBV29-1 and TRBJ1-2; D unclear. There are 13 residues in the CDR3. Between the trimmed V and J ends, which lost 3 bases and 0 bases, there was a span of 8 bases. Germline CDR1 SQVTM, CDR2 ANQGSEA. In DNA, the CDR3 is TGCAGCGTTGACGACGGAGCTAACTATGGCTACACCCTC. Translated, it gives CSVDDGANYGYTL.

V usage is TRBV6-6 and J usage is TRBJ2-6, with 8 bases that match TRBD2. The V gene end was trimmed by 6 bases and the J gene end by 0 bases; junction bases not matched to a gene: 4. From germline, CDR1 is MNHNY and CDR2 SVGAGI (reference sequence). This CDR3 comprises 16 residues. The CDR3 here is CASSVRGGSGANVLTF. DNA of the CDR3: TGTGCCAGCAGCGTTCGGGGGGGCTCTGGGGCCAACGTCCTGACTTTC.

This chain joins TRBV7-9 and TRBJ1-1; D is ambiguous. Germline CDR1 reads SEHNR; CDR2 reads FQNEAQ (reference sequence). The CDR3 has 13 residues. Trimming shortened V by 3 bases and J by 1 base, and 6 bases separated the two germline ends. For the CDR3, the DNA is TGTGCCAGCAGCTTGCCAGGGAACACTGAAGCTTTCTTT. Protein sequence: CASSLPGNTEAFF.